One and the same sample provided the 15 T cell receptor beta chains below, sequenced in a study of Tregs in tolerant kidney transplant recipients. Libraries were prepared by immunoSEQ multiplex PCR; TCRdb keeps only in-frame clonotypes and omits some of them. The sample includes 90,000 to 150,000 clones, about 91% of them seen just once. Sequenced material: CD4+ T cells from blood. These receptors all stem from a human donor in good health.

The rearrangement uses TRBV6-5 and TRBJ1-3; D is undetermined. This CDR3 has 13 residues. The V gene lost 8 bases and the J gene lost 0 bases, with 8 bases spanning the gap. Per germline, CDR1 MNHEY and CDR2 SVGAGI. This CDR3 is CASAQYSGNTIYF. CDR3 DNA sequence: TGTGCCAGCGCGCAGTACTCTGGAAACACCATATATTTT.

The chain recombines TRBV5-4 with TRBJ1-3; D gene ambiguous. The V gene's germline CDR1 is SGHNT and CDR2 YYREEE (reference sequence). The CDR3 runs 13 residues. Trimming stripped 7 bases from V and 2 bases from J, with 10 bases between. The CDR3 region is CASGRDTGNTIYF. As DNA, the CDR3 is TGTGCCAGCGGTCGGGATACTGGAAACACCATATATTTT.

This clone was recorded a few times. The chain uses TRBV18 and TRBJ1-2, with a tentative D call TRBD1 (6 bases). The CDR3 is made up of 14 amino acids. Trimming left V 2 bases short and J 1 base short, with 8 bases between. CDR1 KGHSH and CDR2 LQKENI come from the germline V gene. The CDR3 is CASSPGQNNYGYTF. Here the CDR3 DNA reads TGTGCCAGCTCACCAGGACAGAATAACTATGGCTACACCTTC.

The CDR3 reads CASSSGTGGLAYTF. CDR3 bases: TGTGCCAGCAGCTCGGGGACAGGGGGGCTTGCCTACACCTTC. The genes are TRBV7-9 and TRBJ1-2, with 11 bases fitting TRBD1. Unmatched junction bases numbered 8, after V lost 4 bases and J lost 10 bases. The CDR3 loop spans 14 amino acids. CDR1 and CDR2 from the germline V gene are SEHNR and FQNEAQ (reference sequence).

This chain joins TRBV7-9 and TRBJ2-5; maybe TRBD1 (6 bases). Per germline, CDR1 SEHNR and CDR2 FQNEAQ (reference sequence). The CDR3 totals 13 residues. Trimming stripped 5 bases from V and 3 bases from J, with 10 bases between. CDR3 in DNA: TGTGCCAGCAGCATCAGGACAGAAGAGACCCAGTACTTC. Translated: CASSIRTEETQYF. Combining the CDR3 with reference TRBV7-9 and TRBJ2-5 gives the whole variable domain DTGVSQNPRHKITKRGQNVTFRCDPISEHNRLYWYRQTLGQGPEFLTYFQNEAQLEKSRLLSDRFSAERPKGSFSTLEIQRTEQGDSAMYLCASSIRTEETQYFGPGTRLLVL.

CDR3 in DNA: TGTGCCAGCAGCCCCAGGGCCCGACGGGGCTACACCTTC. Encoded protein: CASSPRARRGYTF. This chain links TRBV11-2 with TRBJ1-2; maybe TRBD1 (5 bases). Trimming removed 5 bases from V and 8 bases from J, with 15 bases in between. This CDR3 is built from 13 residues. Germline V gives CDR1 SGHAT, CDR2 FQNNGV.

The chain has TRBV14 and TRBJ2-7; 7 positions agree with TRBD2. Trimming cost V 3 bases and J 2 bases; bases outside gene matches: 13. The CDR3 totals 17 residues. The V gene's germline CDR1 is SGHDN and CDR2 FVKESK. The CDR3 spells CASSHPRRAGATYEQYF. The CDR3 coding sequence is TGTGCCAGCAGCCACCCCCGTCGTGCGGGAGCCACCTACGAGCAGTACTTC.

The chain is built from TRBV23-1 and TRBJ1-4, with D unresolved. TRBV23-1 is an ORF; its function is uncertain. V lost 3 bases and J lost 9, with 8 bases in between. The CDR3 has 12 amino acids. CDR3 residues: CASSQGPKKLFF. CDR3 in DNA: TGCGCCAGCAGTCAGGGCCCTAAAAAACTGTTTTTT.

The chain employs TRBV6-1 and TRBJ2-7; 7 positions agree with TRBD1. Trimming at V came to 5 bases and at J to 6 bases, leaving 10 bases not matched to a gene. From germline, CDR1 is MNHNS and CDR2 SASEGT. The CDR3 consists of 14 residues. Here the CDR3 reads CASSSAGTAFEQYF. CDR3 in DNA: TGTGCCAGCAGTTCCGCCGGGACAGCATTCGAGCAGTACTTC.

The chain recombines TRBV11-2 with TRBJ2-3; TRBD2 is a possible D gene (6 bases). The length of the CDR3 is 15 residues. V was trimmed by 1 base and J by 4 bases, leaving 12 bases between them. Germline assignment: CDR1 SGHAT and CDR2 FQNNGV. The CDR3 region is CASSLVSGAADTQYF. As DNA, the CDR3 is TGTGCCAGCAGCTTAGTTAGCGGAGCCGCAGATACGCAGTATTTT.

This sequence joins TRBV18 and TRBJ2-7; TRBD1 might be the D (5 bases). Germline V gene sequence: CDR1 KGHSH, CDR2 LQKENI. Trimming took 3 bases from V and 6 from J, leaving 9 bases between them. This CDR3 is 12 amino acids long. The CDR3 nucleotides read TGTGCCAGCTCACCTCAGGGTGGCGAGCAGTACTTC. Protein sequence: CASSPQGGEQYF.

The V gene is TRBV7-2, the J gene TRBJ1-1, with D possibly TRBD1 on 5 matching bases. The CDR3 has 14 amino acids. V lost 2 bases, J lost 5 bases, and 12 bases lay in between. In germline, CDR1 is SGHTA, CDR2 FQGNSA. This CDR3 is CASSLIGARTEAFF. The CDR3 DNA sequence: TGTGCCAGCAGCTTAATTGGGGCCAGGACTGAAGCTTTCTTT.

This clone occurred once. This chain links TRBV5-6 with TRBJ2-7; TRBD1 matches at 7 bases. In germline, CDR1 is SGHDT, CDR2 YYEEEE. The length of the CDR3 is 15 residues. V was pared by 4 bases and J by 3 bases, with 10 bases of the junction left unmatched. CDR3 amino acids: CASSADRVRSYEQYF. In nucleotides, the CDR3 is TGTGCCAGCAGCGCCGACAGGGTTAGGAGCTACGAGCAGTACTTC.

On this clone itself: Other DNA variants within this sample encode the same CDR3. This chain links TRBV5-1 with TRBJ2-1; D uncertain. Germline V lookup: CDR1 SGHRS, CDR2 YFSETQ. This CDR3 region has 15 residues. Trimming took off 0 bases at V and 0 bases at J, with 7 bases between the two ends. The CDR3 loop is CASSLGGSSYNEQFF. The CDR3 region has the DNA TGCGCCAGCAGCTTGGGCGGCAGCTCCTACAATGAGCAGTTCTTC. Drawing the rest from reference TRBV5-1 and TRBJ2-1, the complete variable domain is KAGVTQTPRYLIKTRGQQVTLSCSPISGHRSVSWYQQTPGQGLQFLFEYFSETQRNKGNFPGRFSGRQFSNSRSEMNVSTLELGDSALYLCASSLGGSSYNEQFFGPGTRLTVL.

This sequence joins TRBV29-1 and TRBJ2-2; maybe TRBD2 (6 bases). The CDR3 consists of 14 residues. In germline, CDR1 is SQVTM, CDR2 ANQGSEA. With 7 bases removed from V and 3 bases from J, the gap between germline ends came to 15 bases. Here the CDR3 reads CSATRTGDTGELFF. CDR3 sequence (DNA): TGCAGCGCGACCAGAACGGGAGACACCGGGGAGCTGTTTTTT.